The clone carrying this T cell receptor beta chain was observed at least ten times. Its antigen is undetermined. The CDR3 length is 19 residues. CDR1 and CDR2 (germline): MGHRA, YSYEKL. V was clipped by 1 base and J by 3 bases; unmatched bases: 11. TCRdb reprocessed the reads with MiXCR, giving one entry per CDR3 protein. The data show 300,000 to 400,000 distinct CDR3 sequences, just under 30% seen once. The sample belongs to a study of T cell repertoires in cytomegalovirus infection. At the level of the study: The public TCR beta signatures pointed to both CMV infection and matching HLA type. The study, taken as a whole, reports: Individuals carrying CMV plus the relevant HLA were identified by cumulative frequency of public TCR beta families.

The V call is TRBV4-1, the J call TRBJ1-6, with 8 bases lining up with TRBD1. Material: cultured PBMCs, obtained from culture after CMV antigen stimulation. The sequence was collected from a human donor in good health (CMV status not recorded). Some clones in this sample may be carry-over from other donors' samples. CDR3 amino acids: CASSQGSLRGPYYNSPLHF. The CDR3 nucleotides are TGCGCCAGCAGCCAAGGGAGCCTCAGGGGGCCCTACTATAATTCACCCCTCCACTTT.